Presented here are 21 T cell receptor beta chains from one specimen sequenced in a study of blood T cell repertoires in COVID-19. Generated by immunoSEQ multiplex PCR, the TCRdb table keeps only in-frame clones and is missing some. The profile shows some 150,000 clones, roughly 77% of them singletons. The specimen was peripheral blood. The receptors come from a woman aged 70-85 years with COVID-19, enrolled during active disease.

The J gene is TRBJ2-3, the V gene TRBV5-1; 8 bases map to TRBD1. The CDR3 is made up of 15 amino acids. Germline V gives CDR1 SGHRS, CDR2 YFSETQ. J gave up 4 bases and V 5 bases, and 9 bases lay outside the gene matches. This CDR3 is CASRRTGLNSDTQYF. CDR3 in DNA: TGCGCCAGCAGACGGACAGGGCTAAACTCAGATACGCAGTATTTT.

The chain carries TRBV12-3 or TRBV12-4 and TRBJ1-1; unclear D gene. V gave up 3 bases and J gave up 2 bases, with 4 bases separating them. CDR3 length equals 12 residues. The DNA for the CDR3 is TGTGCCAGCAGTTTCACAAACACTGAAGCTTTCTTT. It codes for CASSFTNTEAFF.

The CDR3 DNA sequence: TGCGCCAGCGCAGGGCGGGAAAAACTGTTTTTT. Its protein product is CASAGREKLFF. V usage is TRBV4-1 and J usage is TRBJ1-4, with D possibly matching TRBD1 (5 bases). Germline V gene lookup returns CDR1 MGHRA and CDR2 YSYEKL. CDR3 length: 11 residues. V was shortened by 8 bases and J by 8 bases, with 9 bases between the two germline ends.

The chain couples TRBV6-5 to TRBJ2-3, with 7 bases matching TRBD1. The CDR3 contains 15 residues. V dropped 7 bases and J dropped 4; count of bases not matched to a gene: 11. Germline CDR1 and CDR2: MNHEY and SVGAGI. CDR3 sequence (DNA): TGTGCCAGCAAAGTACAGGGGTTTGGGTCAGATACGCAGTATTTT. It encodes CASKVQGFGSDTQYF.

This chain uses TRBV4-1 with TRBJ1-2; weak D call: TRBD1 (5 bases). V lost 1 base, J lost 3 bases, and 15 bases lay in between. Per the germline V gene, CDR1 is MGHRA and CDR2 is YSYEKL. There are 16 residues in the CDR3. The CDR3 region has the DNA TGCGCCAGCAGCCAAGTAGAAGGGGCACAGGACTATGGCTACACCTTC. This translates into CASSQVEGAQDYGYTF.

The J gene is TRBJ2-7, the V gene TRBV11-2, with unresolved D. V lost 4 bases to trimming and J lost 3 bases, with 4 bases between them. Germline V gives CDR1 SGHAT, CDR2 FQNNGV. The CDR3 consists of 11 residues. In DNA, the CDR3 is TGTGCCAGCAGCTCGGGCTACGAGCAGTACTTC. This gives the protein CASSSGYEQYF.

This chain uses TRBV5-1 with TRBJ1-1, with D possibly being TRBD1 (5 bases). Trimming stripped 4 bases from V and 1 base from J, with 14 bases between. Germline-derived CDR1 and CDR2 are SGHRS and YFSETQ. CDR3 length: 15 amino acids. The CDR3 DNA follows: TGCGCCAGCAGCCCGAGGAGGGGCGCGAACACTGAAGCTTTCTTT. This codes for CASSPRRGANTEAFF.

Points on this clone: A read error is likely, as this CDR3 ends without the conserved phenylalanine or tryptophan. The DNA is omitted, as the CDR3 cannot be located on it reliably, and the CDR3 follows TCRdb's listing. The chain links TRBV23-1 to TRBJ1-4; the table calls TRBD1, which could not be checked here. TRBV23-1 is designated an ORF whose function remains uncertain. The CDR3 sequence runs 12 residues, both termini included. CDR3 sequence reads: CASSQSDRVPER.

This chain uses TRBV6-1 with TRBJ2-7; D is perhaps TRBD1 (6 bases). This CDR3 contains 13 residues. Germline assignment: CDR1 MNHNS and CDR2 SASEGT. Trimming removed 4 bases from V and 2 bases from J, with 9 bases in between. The CDR3 protein is CASSVDRPYEQYF. As DNA, the CDR3 is TGTGCCAGCAGTGTCGACAGGCCCTACGAGCAGTACTTC.

This clone has only a few counts. V is TRBV11-2 and J is TRBJ2-7; 8 nucleotides line up with TRBD1. This CDR3 comprises 16 residues. Germline CDR1 reads SGHAT; CDR2 reads FQNNGV. With V trimmed by 4 bases and J by 1 base, 9 bases remained unmatched. CDR3 protein: CASSSWPRGRSYEQYF. CDR3 coding DNA: TGTGCCAGCAGCTCGTGGCCCAGGGGGCGATCCTACGAGCAGTACTTC.

The rearrangement links TRBV27 to TRBJ1-6; possibly TRBD1 for D (5 bases). Trimming took off 4 bases at V and 14 bases at J, with 18 bases between the two ends. Germline CDR1 MNHEY, CDR2 SMNVEV (reference sequence). CDR3 length: 14 residues. CDR3 residues: CASSSGLWRGTLHF. The CDR3 bases are TGTGCCAGCAGTTCAGGCCTTTGGCGGGGCACCCTCCACTTT.

This chain links TRBV14 with TRBJ1-2; D is perhaps TRBD1 (6 bases). CDR1 SGHDN and CDR2 FVKESK come from the germline V gene. CDR3 size: 14 residues. Trimming stripped 8 bases from V and 3 bases from J, with 16 bases between. This CDR3 reads CASGDTGRDYGYTF. CDR3 DNA sequence: TGTGCCAGCGGGGACACAGGGAGAGACTATGGCTACACCTTC.

V gene TRBV6-5 combines with J gene TRBJ2-1; D unresolved. The CDR3 sequence is 13 residues long. The germline V and J ends were trimmed by 6 bases and 6 bases, with 12 bases remaining between them. Germline V gives CDR1 MNHEY, CDR2 SVGAGI. DNA of the CDR3: TGTGCCAGCAGCCTCCCGATGAGCAATGAGCAGTTCTTC. Translating it yields CASSLPMSNEQFF.

The V gene is TRBV19, the J gene TRBJ2-7; 7 bases align to TRBD1. CDR3 length: 13 amino acids. After removal of 4 bases from V and 6 bases from J, the junction contained 6 bases not matched to a gene. Germline lookup yields CDR1 LNHDA and CDR2 SQIVND (reference sequence). The CDR3 DNA reads as TGTGCCAGTAGTAGAAGGACAGGACTCGAGCAGTACTTC. Protein product: CASSRRTGLEQYF.

This chain uses TRBV28 with TRBJ2-5; 10 bases agree with TRBD2. Matching the DNA end better, TRBJ2-7 makes the J call doubtful. In germline, CDR1 is MDHEN, CDR2 SYDVKM. The CDR3 contains 14 residues. DNA for the CDR3: TGTGCCAGCAGTCGAGCGGGGGGGTTAAACGAGCAGTACTTC. Translated: CASSRAGGLNEQYF.

This clone was seen only once. The J gene is TRBJ2-1, the V gene TRBV5-1, with 16 bases identical to TRBD2. Germline CDR1 and CDR2: SGHRS and YFSETQ. The CDR3 is 17 residues long. V dropped 4 bases and J dropped 10; count of bases not matched to a gene: 11. The CDR3 bases are TGCGCCAGCAGCCTCGGGACTAGCGGGGGGGCCGTGGGAGAGCAGTTCTTC. Amino acids: CASSLGTSGGAVGEQFF. Using reference TRBV5-1 and TRBJ2-1 for the parts outside the CDR3, the full variable domain is KAGVTQTPRYLIKTRGQQVTLSCSPISGHRSVSWYQQTPGQGLQFLFEYFSETQRNKGNFPGRFSGRQFSNSRSEMNVSTLELGDSALYLCASSLGTSGGAVGEQFFGPGTRLTVL.

V gene TRBV7-9 combines with J gene TRBJ2-5; no reliable D call. Germline V lookup: CDR1 SEHNR, CDR2 FQNEAQ (reference sequence). The CDR3 is 14 residues long. Trimming stripped 5 bases from V and 3 bases from J, with 13 bases between. The CDR3 loop is CASSLWMEKETQYF. The DNA of the CDR3 is TGTGCCAGCAGCCTCTGGATGGAGAAAGAGACCCAGTACTTC. The full variable domain, rest sourced from reference TRBV7-9 and TRBJ2-5, is DTGVSQNPRHKITKRGQNVTFRCDPISEHNRLYWYRQTLGQGPEFLTYFQNEAQLEKSRLLSDRFSAERPKGSFSTLEIQRTEQGDSAMYLCASSLWMEKETQYFGPGTRLLVL.

The chain couples TRBV6-5 to TRBJ1-6; D unresolved. Trimming removed 3 bases from V and 5 bases from J, with 11 bases in between. The CDR3 is made up of 15 amino acids. Germline CDR1 reads MNHEY; CDR2 reads SVGAGI. The chain's CDR3 is CASSYRRLNNSPLHF. The CDR3 DNA reads TGTGCCAGCAGTTATCGGCGGCTAAATAATTCACCCCTCCACTTT.

This rearrangement joins TRBV3-1 (or the pseudogene TRBV3-2) to TRBJ1-6, with D unclear. This CDR3 spans 13 amino acids. Germline lookup yields CDR1 LGHDT and CDR2 YNNKEL (reference sequence). Trimming took off 1 base at V and 7 bases at J, with 5 bases between the two ends. CDR3 in DNA: TGTGCCAGCAGCCAAGGCGGGAATTCACCCCTCCACTTT. Its protein product is CASSQGGNSPLHF.

The chain carries TRBV2 and TRBJ2-5, with 8 bases identical to TRBD2. After removal of 8 bases from V and 2 bases from J, the junction contained 7 bases not matched to a gene. The CDR3 loop spans 14 amino acids. Germline lookup yields CDR1 SNHLY and CDR2 FYNNEI. Here the CDR3 reads CASGRGGGQETQYF. The DNA of the CDR3 is TGTGCCAGCGGCCGGGGGGGAGGACAAGAGACCCAGTACTTC.

This rearrangement joins TRBV7-2 to TRBJ2-1, with D uncertain. Germline loops: CDR1 SGHTA, CDR2 FQGNSA. This CDR3 is built from 17 residues. The germline V and J ends were trimmed by 2 bases and 0 bases, with 14 bases remaining between them. In DNA form, the CDR3 reads TGTGCCAGCAGCTTAAGCGCCCTACTTTCCTCCTACAATGAGCAGTTCTTC. Its protein product is CASSLSALLSSYNEQFF.